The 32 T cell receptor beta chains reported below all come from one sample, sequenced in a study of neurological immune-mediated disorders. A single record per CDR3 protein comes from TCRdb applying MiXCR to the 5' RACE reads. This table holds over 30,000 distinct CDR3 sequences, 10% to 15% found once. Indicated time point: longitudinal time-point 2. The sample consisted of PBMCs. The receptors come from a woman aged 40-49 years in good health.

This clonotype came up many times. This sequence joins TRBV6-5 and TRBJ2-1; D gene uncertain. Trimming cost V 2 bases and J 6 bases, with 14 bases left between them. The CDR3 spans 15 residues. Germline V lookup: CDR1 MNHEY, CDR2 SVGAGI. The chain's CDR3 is CASSYEWVNVNEQFF. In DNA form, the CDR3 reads TGTGCCAGCAGTTACGAATGGGTCAACGTCAATGAGCAGTTCTTC.

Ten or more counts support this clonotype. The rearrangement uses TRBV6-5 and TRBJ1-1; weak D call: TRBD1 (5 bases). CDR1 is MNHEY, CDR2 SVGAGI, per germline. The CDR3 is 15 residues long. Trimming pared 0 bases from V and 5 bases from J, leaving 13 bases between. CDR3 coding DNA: TGTGCCAGCAGTTACTCGACATTCGGGGGTACTGAAGCTTTCTTT. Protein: CASSYSTFGGTEAFF.

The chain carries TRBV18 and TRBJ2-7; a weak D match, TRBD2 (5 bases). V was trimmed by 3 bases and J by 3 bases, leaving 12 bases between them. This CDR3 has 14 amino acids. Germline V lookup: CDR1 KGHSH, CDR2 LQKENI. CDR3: CASSPRAESYEQYF. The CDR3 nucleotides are TGTGCCAGCTCACCCCGAGCGGAGAGCTACGAGCAGTACTTC.

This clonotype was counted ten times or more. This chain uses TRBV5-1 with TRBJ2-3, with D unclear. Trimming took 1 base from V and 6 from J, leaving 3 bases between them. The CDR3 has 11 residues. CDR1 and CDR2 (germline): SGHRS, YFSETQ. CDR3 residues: CASSLWDTQYF. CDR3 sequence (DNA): TGCGCCAGCAGCTTGTGGGATACGCAGTATTTT.

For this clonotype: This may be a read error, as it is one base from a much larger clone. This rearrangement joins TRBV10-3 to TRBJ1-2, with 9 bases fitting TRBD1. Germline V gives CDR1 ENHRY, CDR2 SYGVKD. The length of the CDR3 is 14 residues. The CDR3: CAISKGDRDYGCTF. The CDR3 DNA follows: TGTGCCATCAGCAAGGGGGACAGGGACTATGGCTGCACCTTC.

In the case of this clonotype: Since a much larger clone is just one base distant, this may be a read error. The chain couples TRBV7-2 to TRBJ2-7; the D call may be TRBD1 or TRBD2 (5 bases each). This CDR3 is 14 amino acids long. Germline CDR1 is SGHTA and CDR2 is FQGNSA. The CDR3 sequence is CASSLALGVNDQYF. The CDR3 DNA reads TGTGCCAGCAGCCTCGCTCTGGGGGTAAACGACCAGTACTTC.

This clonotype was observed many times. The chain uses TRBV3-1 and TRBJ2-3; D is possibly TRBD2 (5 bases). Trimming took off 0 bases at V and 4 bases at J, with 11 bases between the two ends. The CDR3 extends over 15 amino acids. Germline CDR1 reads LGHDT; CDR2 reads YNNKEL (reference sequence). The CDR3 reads CASSQDTLAPDTQYF. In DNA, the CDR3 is TGTGCCAGCAGCCAAGATACCCTAGCCCCAGATACGCAGTATTTT.

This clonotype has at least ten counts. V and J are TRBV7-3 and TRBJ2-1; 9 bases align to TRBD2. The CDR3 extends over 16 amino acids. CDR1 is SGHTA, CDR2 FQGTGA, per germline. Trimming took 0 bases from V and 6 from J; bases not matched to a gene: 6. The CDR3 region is CASSLTSGGPLNEQFF. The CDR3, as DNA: TGTGCCAGCAGCTTAACTAGCGGGGGACCCCTCAATGAGCAGTTCTTC.

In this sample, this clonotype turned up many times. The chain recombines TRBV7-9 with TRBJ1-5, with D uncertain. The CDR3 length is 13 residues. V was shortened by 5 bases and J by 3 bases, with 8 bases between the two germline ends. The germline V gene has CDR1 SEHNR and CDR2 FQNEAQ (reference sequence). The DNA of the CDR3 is TGTGCCAGCAGCCCAGAATTCAATCAGCCCCAGCATTTT. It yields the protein CASSPEFNQPQHF.

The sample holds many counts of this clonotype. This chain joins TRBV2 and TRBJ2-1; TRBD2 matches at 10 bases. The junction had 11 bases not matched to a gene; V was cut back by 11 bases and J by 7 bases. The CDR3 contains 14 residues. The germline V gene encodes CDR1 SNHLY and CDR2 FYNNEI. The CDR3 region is CALNSGGGLNEQFF. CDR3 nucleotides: TGTGCCCTCAACAGCGGGGGGGGTCTGAATGAGCAGTTCTTC.

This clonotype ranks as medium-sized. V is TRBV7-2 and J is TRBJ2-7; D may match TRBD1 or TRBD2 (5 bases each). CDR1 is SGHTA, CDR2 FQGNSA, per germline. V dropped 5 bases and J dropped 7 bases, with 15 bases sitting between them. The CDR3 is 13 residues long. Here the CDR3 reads CASSRDPTGEQYF. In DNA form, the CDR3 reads TGTGCCAGCAGCCGGGACCCGACGGGGGAGCAGTACTTC.

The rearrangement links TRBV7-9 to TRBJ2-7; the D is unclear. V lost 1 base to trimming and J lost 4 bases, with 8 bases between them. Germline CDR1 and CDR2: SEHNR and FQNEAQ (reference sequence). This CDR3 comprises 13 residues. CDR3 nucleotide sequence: TGTGCCAGCAGCTTAGTAGAGTCTTACGAGCAGTACTTC. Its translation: CASSLVESYEQYF.

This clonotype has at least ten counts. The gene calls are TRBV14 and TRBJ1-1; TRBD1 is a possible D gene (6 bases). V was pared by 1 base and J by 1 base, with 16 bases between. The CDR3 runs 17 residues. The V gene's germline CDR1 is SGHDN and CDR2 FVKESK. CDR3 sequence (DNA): TGTGCCAGCAGCCAAGCCGTCCAGGGGTACAGGAACACTGAAGCTTTCTTT. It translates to CASSQAVQGYRNTEAFF.

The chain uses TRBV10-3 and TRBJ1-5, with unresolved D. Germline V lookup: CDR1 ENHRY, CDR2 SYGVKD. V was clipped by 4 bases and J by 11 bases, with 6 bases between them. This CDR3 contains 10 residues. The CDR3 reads CAISVPSQHF. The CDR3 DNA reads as TGTGCCATCAGTGTACCGTCCCAGCATTTT.

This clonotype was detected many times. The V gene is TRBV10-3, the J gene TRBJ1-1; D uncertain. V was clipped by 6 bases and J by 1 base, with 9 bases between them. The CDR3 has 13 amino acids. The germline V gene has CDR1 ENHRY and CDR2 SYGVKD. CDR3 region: CAIRMSGNTEAFF. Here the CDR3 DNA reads TGTGCCATCAGAATGTCAGGGAACACTGAAGCTTTCTTT.

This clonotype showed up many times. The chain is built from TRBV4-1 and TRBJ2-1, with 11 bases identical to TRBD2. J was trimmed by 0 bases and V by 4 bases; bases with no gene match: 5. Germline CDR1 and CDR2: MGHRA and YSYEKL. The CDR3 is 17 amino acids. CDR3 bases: TGCGCCAGCAGCCTTACTAGCGGGGGACTCTCCTACAATGAGCAGTTCTTC. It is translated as CASSLTSGGLSYNEQFF.

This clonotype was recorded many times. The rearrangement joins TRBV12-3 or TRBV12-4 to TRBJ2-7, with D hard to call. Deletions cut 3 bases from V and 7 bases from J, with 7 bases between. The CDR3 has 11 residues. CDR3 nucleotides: TGTGCCAGCAGTTTGGTGGGAGAGCAGTACTTC. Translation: CASSLVGEQYF.

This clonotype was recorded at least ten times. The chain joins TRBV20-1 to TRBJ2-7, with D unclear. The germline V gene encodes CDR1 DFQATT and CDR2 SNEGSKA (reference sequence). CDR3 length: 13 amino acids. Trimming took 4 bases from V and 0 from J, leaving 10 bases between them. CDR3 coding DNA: TGCAGTGCTATTCGACCGAACTCCTACGAGCAGTACTTC. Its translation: CSAIRPNSYEQYF.

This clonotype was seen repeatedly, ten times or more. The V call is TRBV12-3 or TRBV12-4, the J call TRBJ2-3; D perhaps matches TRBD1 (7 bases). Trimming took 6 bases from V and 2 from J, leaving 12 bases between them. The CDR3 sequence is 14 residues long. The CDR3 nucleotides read TGTGCCAGCAGCCCAGGGGGGAACACAGATACGCAGTATTTT. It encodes CASSPGGNTDTQYF.

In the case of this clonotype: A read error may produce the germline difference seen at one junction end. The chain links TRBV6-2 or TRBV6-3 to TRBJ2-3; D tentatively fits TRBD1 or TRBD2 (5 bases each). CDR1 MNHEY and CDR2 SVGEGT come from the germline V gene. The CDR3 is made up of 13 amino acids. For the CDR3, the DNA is TGTGTCAGCGAGGGGTCCCTCAGGGAAACGCAGTATTTT. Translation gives CVSEGSLRETQYF.

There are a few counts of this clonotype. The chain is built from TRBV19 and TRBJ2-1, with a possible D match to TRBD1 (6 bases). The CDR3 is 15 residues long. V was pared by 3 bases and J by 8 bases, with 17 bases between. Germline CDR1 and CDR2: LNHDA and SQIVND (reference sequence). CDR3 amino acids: CASSIMGASGYEQFF. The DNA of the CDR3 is TGTGCCAGTAGTATTATGGGGGCATCGGGTTATGAGCAGTTCTTC. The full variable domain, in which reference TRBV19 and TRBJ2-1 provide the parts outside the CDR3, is DGGITQSPKYLFRKEGQNVTLSCEQNLNHDAMYWYRQDPGQGLRLIYYSQIVNDFQKGDIAEGYSVSREKKESFPLTVTSAQKNPTAFYLCASSIMGASGYEQFFGPGTRLTVL.

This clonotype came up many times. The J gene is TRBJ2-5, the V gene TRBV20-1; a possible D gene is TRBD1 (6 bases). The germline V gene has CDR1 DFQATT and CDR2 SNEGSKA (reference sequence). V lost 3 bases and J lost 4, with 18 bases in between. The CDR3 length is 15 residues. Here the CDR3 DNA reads TGCAGTGCTAGGGGGGCGGCAGGGAAGGTAGAGACCCAGTACTTC. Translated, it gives CSARGAAGKVETQYF.

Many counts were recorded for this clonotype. The CDR3 spells CATSDPPSTTGELFF. CDR3 coding DNA: TGTGCCACCAGTGACCCCCCCAGTACCACCGGGGAGCTGTTTTTT. J is TRBJ2-2 and V is TRBV24-1; D is unresolved. The V end lost 4 bases, the J end lost 4 bases, and 12 bases lay between the germline ends. The CDR3 has 15 amino acids. Germline V gene lookup returns CDR1 KGHDR and CDR2 SFDVKD.

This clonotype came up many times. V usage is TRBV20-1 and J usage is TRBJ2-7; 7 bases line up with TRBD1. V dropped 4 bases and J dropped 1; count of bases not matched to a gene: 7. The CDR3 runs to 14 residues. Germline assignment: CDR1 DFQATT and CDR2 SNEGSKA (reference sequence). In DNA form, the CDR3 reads TGCAGTGCTAATAGCGACAGGGAATCCTACGAGCAGTACTTC. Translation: CSANSDRESYEQYF.

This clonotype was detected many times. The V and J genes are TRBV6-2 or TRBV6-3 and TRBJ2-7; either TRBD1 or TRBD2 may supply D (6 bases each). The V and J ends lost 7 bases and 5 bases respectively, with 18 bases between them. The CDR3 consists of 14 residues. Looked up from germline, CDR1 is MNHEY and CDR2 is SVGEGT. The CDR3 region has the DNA TGTGCCAGCACCACGGGGGACATAAGTAACGAGCAGTACTTC. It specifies CASTTGDISNEQYF.

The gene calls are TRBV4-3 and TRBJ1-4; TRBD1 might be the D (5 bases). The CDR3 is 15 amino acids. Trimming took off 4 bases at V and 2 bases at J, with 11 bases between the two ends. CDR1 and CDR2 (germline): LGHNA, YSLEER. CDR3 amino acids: CASSRGGGTNEKLFF. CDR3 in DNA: TGCGCCAGCAGCCGAGGTGGGGGTACTAATGAAAAACTGTTTTTT.

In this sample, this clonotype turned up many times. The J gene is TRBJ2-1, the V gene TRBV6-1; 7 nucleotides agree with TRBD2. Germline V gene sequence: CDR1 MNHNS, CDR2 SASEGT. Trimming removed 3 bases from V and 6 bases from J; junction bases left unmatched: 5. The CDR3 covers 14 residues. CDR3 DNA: TGTGCCAGCAGTGATGGGGCTAGCGGCAATGAGCAGTTCTTC. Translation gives CASSDGASGNEQFF.

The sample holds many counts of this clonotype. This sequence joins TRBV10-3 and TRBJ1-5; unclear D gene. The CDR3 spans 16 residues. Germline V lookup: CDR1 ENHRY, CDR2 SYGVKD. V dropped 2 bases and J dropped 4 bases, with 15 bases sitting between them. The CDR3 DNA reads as TGTGCCATCAGTGAGGGCATCTACGGATCTAATCAGCCCCAGCATTTT. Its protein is CAISEGIYGSNQPQHF.

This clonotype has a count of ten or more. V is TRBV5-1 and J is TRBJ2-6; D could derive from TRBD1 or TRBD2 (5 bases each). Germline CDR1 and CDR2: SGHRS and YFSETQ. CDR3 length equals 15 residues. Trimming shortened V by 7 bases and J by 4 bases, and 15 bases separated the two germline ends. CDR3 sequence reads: CASAPRGEGANVLTF. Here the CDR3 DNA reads TGCGCCAGCGCTCCGAGAGGGGAAGGGGCCAACGTCCTGACTTTC.

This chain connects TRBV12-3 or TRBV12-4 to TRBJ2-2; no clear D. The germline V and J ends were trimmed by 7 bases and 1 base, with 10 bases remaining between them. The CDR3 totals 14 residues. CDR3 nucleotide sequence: TGTGCCAGCATCCCTATGGGGAACACCGGGGAGCTGTTTTTT. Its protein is CASIPMGNTGELFF.

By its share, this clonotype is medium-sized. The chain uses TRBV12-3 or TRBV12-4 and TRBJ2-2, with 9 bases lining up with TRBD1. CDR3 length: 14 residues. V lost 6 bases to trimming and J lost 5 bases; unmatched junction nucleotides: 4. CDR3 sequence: CASRQGARTGELFF. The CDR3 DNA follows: TGTGCCAGCAGACAGGGGGCGAGGACCGGGGAGCTGTTTTTT.

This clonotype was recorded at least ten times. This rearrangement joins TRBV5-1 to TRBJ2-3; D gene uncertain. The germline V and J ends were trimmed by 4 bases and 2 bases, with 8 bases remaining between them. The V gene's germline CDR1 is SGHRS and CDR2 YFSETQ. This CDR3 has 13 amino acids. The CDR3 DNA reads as TGCGCCAGCAGCCCGGACGTCACAGATACGCAGTATTTT. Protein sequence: CASSPDVTDTQYF.